This T cell receptor beta chain was captured by sequencing in a study of identical twins. TCRdb re-analysed the 5' RACE reads in MiXCR, keeping a single row per CDR3 protein. Seen here are around 680,000 distinct CDR3 sequences, around 8.6% observed once, and the top ten hold 0.8% to 1%. V lost 0 bases to trimming and J lost 9 bases, with 12 bases between them. CDR1 is LGHNA, CDR2 YSLEER, per germline. The CDR3 loop spans 14 amino acids. These sequences were also reported in another study, on yellow fever vaccine responses in identical twins.

V usage is TRBV4-3 and J usage is TRBJ2-4; TRBD1 is a possible D gene (6 bases). Sequencing used PBMCs. The clonotype was recovered from a woman younger than 30 in good health. The CDR3, as DNA: TGCGCCAGCAGCCAAGACCCACAGGGCTCCATTCAGTACTTC. It codes for CASSQDPQGSIQYF.